The rows below give T cell receptor beta chains drawn from one sample of a study of vaccination effects on CD4 cells after COVID-19. TCRdb's table, derived via immunoSEQ multiplex PCR, lists solely in-frame clones and lacks some. Among about 45,000 clones listed, approximately 81% were seen once. These receptors have no identified antigens. The source was CD4+ T cells from PBMCs cultured without peptide, collected before COVID-19 vaccination. These receptor sequences come from a human donor who had a prior SARS-CoV-2 infection. CDR3s leave out the opening cysteine and the closing phenylalanine or tryptophan.

>TRBJ1-2|TRBV4-2
ASSQDNQDGYT
>TRBJ2-7|TRBV15
ATSREELAYEQY
>TRBJ2-5|TRBV30
AWSLGLAGKETQY
>TRBJ2-7|TRBV15
ATSRDGLVYEQY
>TRBJ2-3|TRBV11-2
ASSTSGAQY
>TRBJ1-6|TRBV30
AWVQEDYNSPLH
>TRBJ2-7|TRBV10-3
AISVSGSWGRPYEQY
>TRBJ2-1|TRBV6-5
ASRTGTGGMEQF
>TRBJ1-1|TRBV2
ASSVTGGTEAF
>TRBJ2-7|TRBV4-3
ASSQGLAGNYEQY
>TRBJ1-1|TRBV5-1
ASSVDNLPTEAF
>TRBJ1-4|TRBV7-6
ASSSRLGQLNEKLF
>TRBJ2-7|TRBV5-4
ASSFSPASLTYEQY
>TRBJ2-3|TRBV2
ASSYRDTQY
>TRBJ2-5|TRBV11-3
ASSSGSGRASQETQY
>TRBJ2-3|TRBV5-4
ASRKRGVSRTDTQY
>TRBJ2-2|TRBV6-2/TRBV6-3
ASSYAAGDRTGELF
>TRBJ2-3|TRBV4-3
ASSQEASGGTDTQY
>TRBJ2-7|TRBV18
ASSRSGTEPYEQY
>TRBJ2-3|TRBV7-6
ASSPRTSGSSDTQY
>TRBJ1-4|TRBV9
ASSVGGEYEKLF
>TRBJ1-2|TRBV6-2/TRBV6-3
ASSILRDRGYT
>TRBJ2-7|TRBV7-9
ASSPHSGTYEQY
>TRBJ2-7|TRBV28
ASSSRVGAYEQY
>TRBJ1-1|TRBV7-3
ASSPRGYTEAF
>TRBJ1-2|TRBV6-5
ASRRDSNYGYT
>TRBJ1-4|TRBV6-2/TRBV6-3
ASSYSMGQGGRREKLF
>TRBJ2-6|TRBV2
ASRYSQTGANVLT
>TRBJ1-1|TRBV5-1
ASSSDGRGGFAEAF